These 9 T cell receptor beta chains were all obtained from the same sample, sequenced in a study of regulatory T cells in long-lasting Graves disease. Time point described: persistent/refractory GD, antithyroid drugs over 5 years with positive TRAb. With RNA extracted from PBMCs as input, the TCR library was made. CDR3-region Arm-PCR and iRepertoire HTBI primers produced the TCR beta libraries. TCRdb called the multiplex PCR reads again in MiXCR, with one record for every CDR3 protein. The sample holds more than 350,000 distinct CDR3 sequences, approximately 22% seen once. The sample here was peripheral blood mononuclear cells (PBMCs), taken when the disease was refractory, from a patient treated with antithyroid drugs. The receptor set was obtained from a female donor with Graves disease.

Only one count was recorded for this clonotype. V usage is TRBV19 and J usage is TRBJ2-7; 7 bases are a match to TRBD1. This CDR3 contains 16 residues. V lost 5 bases to trimming and J lost 6 bases; unmatched junction nucleotides: 16. The germline V gene encodes CDR1 LNHDA and CDR2 SQIVND (reference sequence). The chain's CDR3 is CASSPAAYRGGSEQYF. In DNA, the CDR3 is TGTGCCAGTAGTCCCGCCGCTTACAGGGGCGGCTCCGAGCAGTACTTC.

This clonotype was counted only a few times. The rearrangement links TRBV7-9 to TRBJ1-5, with 11 nucleotides matching TRBD1. Unmatched junction bases numbered 5, after V lost 5 bases and J lost 5 bases. CDR3 length: 15 residues. CDR1 and CDR2 from the germline V gene are SEHNR and FQNEAQ (reference sequence). CDR3 sequence: CASSPGQGAHQPQHF. The CDR3 region has the DNA TGTGCCAGCAGCCCCGGACAGGGGGCCCATCAGCCCCAGCATTTT.

This clonotype occurred many times. The chain couples TRBV28 to TRBJ1-4, with D maybe TRBD1 (5 bases). CDR3 size: 13 residues. The germline V gene encodes CDR1 MDHEN and CDR2 SYDVKM. The ends were cut back, 6 bases at V and 4 bases at J, with 9 bases in the middle. CDR3 coding DNA: TGTGCCAGCAGGCCAAGGGGTAATGAAAAACTGTTTTTT. Protein sequence: CASRPRGNEKLFF.

The chain employs TRBV7-9 and TRBJ1-4; D might be TRBD1 (5 bases). The CDR3 runs 14 residues. CDR1 is SEHNR and CDR2 is FQNEAQ in the germline V gene (reference sequence). Trimming removed 9 bases at V and 4 bases at J, with 15 bases between. CDR3 coding DNA: TGTGCCAGTGGTCCCGGGGGATTTAATGAAAAACTGTTTTTT. This encodes CASGPGGFNEKLFF.

The table lists this clonotype with many counts. The genes are TRBV27 and TRBJ2-7; D gene unclear. V was shortened by 5 bases and J by 5 bases, with 13 bases between the two germline ends. The germline CDR1 and CDR2 sequences are MNHEY and SMNVEV (reference sequence). This CDR3 has 13 amino acids. The CDR3 spells CASSLRIVDEQYF. CDR3 nucleotides: TGTGCCAGCAGTCTTCGGATTGTCGACGAGCAGTACTTC.

Ten or more counts support this clonotype. The chain couples TRBV20-1 to TRBJ2-7, with TRBD1 identical over 9 bases. The CDR3 extends over 14 amino acids. Trimming took 1 base from V and 3 from J; bases not matched to a gene: 4. CDR1 and CDR2 (germline): DFQATT, SNEGSKA (reference sequence). The CDR3: CSARAGTGNYEQYF. For the CDR3, the DNA is TGCAGTGCTAGAGCCGGGACAGGGAACTACGAGCAGTACTTC.

This chain links TRBV6-5 with TRBJ1-2, with D perhaps matching TRBD1 (5 bases). Germline V CDR1 and CDR2: MNHEY, SVGAGI. Trimming shortened V by 3 bases and J by 4 bases, and 9 bases separated the two germline ends. The CDR3 length is 13 residues. CDR3 amino acids: CASSYSQGYGYTF. In DNA, the CDR3 is TGTGCCAGCAGTTATAGCCAGGGCTATGGCTACACCTTC.

This clonotype has a handful of counts. The chain joins TRBV19 to TRBJ1-1, with 9 bases aligning to TRBD1. Per germline, CDR1 LNHDA and CDR2 SQIVND (reference sequence). The CDR3 consists of 14 residues. Trimming removed 6 bases from V and 1 base from J; junction bases left unmatched: 3. CDR3 sequence: CASRLTGGNTEAFF. DNA of the CDR3: TGTGCCAGTAGATTGACAGGGGGGAACACTGAAGCTTTCTTT.

This chain connects TRBV5-1 to TRBJ2-7, with a weak D call TRBD1 (5 bases). V gave up 7 bases and J gave up 2 bases, with 10 bases separating them. Per the germline V gene, CDR1 is SGHRS and CDR2 is YFSETQ. The CDR3 sequence is 12 residues long. The CDR3 protein is CASGKGAYEQYF. CDR3 in DNA: TGCGCCAGCGGCAAAGGGGCCTACGAGCAGTACTTC.